This T cell receptor (beta chain) was recovered during a study of cytotoxic CD8 clonotypes in ibrutinib-treated CLL. Findings of the study overall: Baseline clonality, higher than in age-matched healthy donors, tracked circulating CD8+ T-cell counts.

The protocol was immunoSEQ multiplex PCR, while the TCRdb copy is restricted to in-frame clones and leaves out a portion. The sample comprises 50,000 to 70,000 clones, roughly 54% of which are singletons, and 20% to 30% rests with the top ten. On this clone itself: What it binds is unknown.

V gave up 5 bases and J gave up 5 bases, with 24 bases separating them. Germline-derived CDR1 and CDR2 are MNHEY and SMNVEV (reference sequence). The CDR3 is made up of 17 amino acids. The specimen comprised PBMCs, sampled at disease progression, from a patient treated with ibrutinib. The chain carries TRBV27 and TRBJ2-5, with D tentatively TRBD1 (6 bases). The TCR comes from a human donor with chronic lymphocytic leukemia. The CDR3, as DNA: TGTGCCAGCAGTCCCTTCTTCTCGACAGGCCGGTGGGAGACCCAGTACTTC. This translates into CASSPFFSTGRWETQYF.